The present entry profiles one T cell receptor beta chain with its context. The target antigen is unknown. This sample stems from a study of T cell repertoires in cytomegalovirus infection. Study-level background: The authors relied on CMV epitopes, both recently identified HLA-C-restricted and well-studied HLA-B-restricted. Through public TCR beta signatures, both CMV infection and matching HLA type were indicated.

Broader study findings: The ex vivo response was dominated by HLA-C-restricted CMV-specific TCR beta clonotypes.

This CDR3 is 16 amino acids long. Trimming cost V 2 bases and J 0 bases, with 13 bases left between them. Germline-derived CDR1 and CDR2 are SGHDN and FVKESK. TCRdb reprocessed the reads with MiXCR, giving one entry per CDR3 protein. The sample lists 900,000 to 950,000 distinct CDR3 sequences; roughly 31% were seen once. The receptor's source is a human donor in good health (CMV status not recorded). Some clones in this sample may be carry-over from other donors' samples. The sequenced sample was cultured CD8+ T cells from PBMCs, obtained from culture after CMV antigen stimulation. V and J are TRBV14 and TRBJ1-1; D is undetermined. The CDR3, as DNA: TGTGCCAGCAGCCAAAGGTCCAGCTCCATGAACACTGAAGCTTTCTTT. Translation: CASSQRSSSMNTEAFF.